The 32 T cell receptor beta chains in this list originate from one sample, sequenced in a study of beta chain features in type 1 diabetes. Study-wide points: Patients with Type 1 diabetes showed moderately but significantly shorter TCRB CDR3s in all four CD4+ subsets.

For these receptors, no antigen is known. All of the isolated RNA was reverse transcribed, so expressed TCRB transcripts were sequenced. Assay used: immunoSEQ multiplex PCR; TCRdb lists only in-frame clones, some missing. This table has more than 550,000 clones, 11% to 15% appearing once. Sequencing was performed on naive CD4+ T cells from blood. These TCRs come from a man aged 18 to 30 with type 1 diabetes.

V is TRBV19 and J is TRBJ1-5; D is unclear. Between the trimmed V and J ends, which lost 0 bases and 6 bases, there was a span of 12 bases. CDR1 and CDR2 (germline): LNHDA, SQIVND (reference sequence). The CDR3 loop spans 15 amino acids. The CDR3 loop is CASSIETAYPQPQHF. The CDR3, as DNA: TGTGCCAGTAGTATAGAGACGGCATATCCTCAGCCCCAGCATTTT.

The rearrangement links TRBV19 to TRBJ2-4; D is perhaps TRBD1 or TRBD2 (6 bases each). The CDR3 loop spans 16 amino acids. CDR1 is LNHDA, CDR2 SQIVND, per germline (reference sequence). Trimming took off 5 bases at V and 2 bases at J, with 16 bases between the two ends. The CDR3 region has the DNA TGTGCCAGTAGTGTCGCAGGGGCGGGGACCAAAAACATTCAGTACTTC. It translates to CASSVAGAGTKNIQYF.

The J gene is TRBJ2-2, the V gene TRBV18, with D maybe TRBD1 (6 bases). The V gene lost 6 bases and the J gene lost 9 bases, with 14 bases spanning the gap. The CDR3 sequence is 13 residues long. Per germline, CDR1 KGHSH and CDR2 LQKENI. CDR3 loop: CASSRTGNRELFF. The DNA for the CDR3 is TGTGCCAGCTCGCGCACAGGGAACCGGGAGCTGTTTTTT.

This clone was seen more than once but under ten times. The chain combines TRBV7-2 with TRBJ2-5, with D perhaps matching TRBD1 (5 bases). V was cut by 4 bases and J by 4 bases, with 10 bases left in between. Germline values: CDR1 SGHTA, CDR2 FQGNSA. The CDR3 extends over 13 amino acids. DNA of the CDR3: TGTGCCAGCAGCTCAGGGTGGACAGAGACCCAGTACTTC. Translating gives CASSSGWTETQYF.

To note about this clone: This sample includes further DNA sequences coding for the same CDR3. The chain is built from TRBV7-9 and TRBJ1-5; no clear D. V gave up 2 bases and J gave up 4 bases, with 6 bases separating them. From germline, CDR1 is SEHNR and CDR2 FQNEAQ (reference sequence). There are 13 residues in the CDR3. CDR3 loop: CASSLKGNQPQHF. The CDR3 region has the DNA TGTGCCAGCAGCTTAAAAGGAAATCAGCCCCAGCATTTT. The full variable domain, with the rest looked up from reference TRBV7-9 and TRBJ1-5, is DTGVSQNPRHKITKRGQNVTFRCDPISEHNRLYWYRQTLGQGPEFLTYFQNEAQLEKSRLLSDRFSAERPKGSFSTLEIQRTEQGDSAMYLCASSLKGNQPQHFGDGTRLSIL.

The rearrangement links TRBV15 to TRBJ2-3, with D perhaps TRBD1 (6 bases). V was cut by 4 bases and J by 4 bases, with 18 bases left in between. CDR1 and CDR2 from the germline V gene are LNHNV and YYDKDF (reference sequence). The CDR3 sequence is 16 residues long. The CDR3: CATSINPAGASDTQYF. The CDR3 DNA sequence: TGTGCCACCAGCATTAACCCGGCAGGGGCATCAGATACGCAGTATTTT.

A remark on this clone: Other DNA sequences from this sample encode an identical CDR3 as well. The genes are TRBV11-2 and TRBJ2-7; 13 bases agree with TRBD2. Germline CDR1 and CDR2: SGHAT and FQNNGV. Trimming removed 6 bases from V and 3 bases from J; junction bases left unmatched: 2. This CDR3 has 14 amino acids. The CDR3 is CASRRLAGGYEQYF. CDR3 sequence (DNA): TGTGCCAGCAGGCGACTAGCGGGAGGCTACGAGCAGTACTTC.

This clone was found a few times. The CDR3 bases are TGTGCCAGCACCCCCCGGGACGGATACACAGATACGCAGTATTTT. As protein: CASTPRDGYTDTQYF. The chain carries TRBV27 and TRBJ2-3, with D perhaps matching TRBD1 or TRBD2 (5 bases each). V was pared by 7 bases and J by 2 bases, with 16 bases between. Per germline, CDR1 MNHEY and CDR2 SMNVEV (reference sequence). The CDR3 is made up of 15 amino acids.

V usage is TRBV5-1 and J usage is TRBJ1-1, with TRBD1 as a possible D gene (5 bases). The CDR3 spans 12 residues. The germline V and J ends were trimmed by 4 bases and 8 bases, with 12 bases remaining between them. Germline CDR1 SGHRS, CDR2 YFSETQ. In DNA form, the CDR3 reads TGCGCCAGCAGCCCACTGGGACCCGAAGCTTTCTTT. Protein sequence: CASSPLGPEAFF.

There are a few counts of this clone. The gene calls are TRBV14 and TRBJ2-7, with 11 bases lining up with TRBD2. The CDR3 covers 16 residues. Unmatched junction bases numbered 8, after V lost 0 bases and J lost 7 bases. In germline, CDR1 is SGHDN, CDR2 FVKESK. Here the CDR3 reads CASSQDTGLAGGEQYF. The CDR3 nucleotides read TGTGCCAGCAGCCAAGATACAGGGCTAGCGGGAGGTGAGCAGTACTTC.

The chain joins TRBV6-6 to TRBJ2-3, with TRBD1 identical over 9 bases. Losses at the gene ends were 6 bases for V and 3 bases for J; bases not matched to a gene: 7. CDR3 size: 15 residues. The germline gives CDR1 MNHNY, CDR2 SVGAGI (reference sequence). The CDR3 sequence is CASRKQGARTDTQYF. The CDR3 nucleotides are TGTGCCAGCAGGAAACAGGGGGCGCGGACAGATACGCAGTATTTT.

The chain is built from TRBV7-2 and TRBJ2-1; the D gene is possibly TRBD2 (6 bases). Trimming shortened V by 5 bases and J by 12 bases, and 26 bases separated the two germline ends. CDR3 size: 16 residues. Germline V gene data show CDR1 as SGHTA and CDR2 as FQGNSA. The CDR3 here is CASSRWRDHNTLGQFF. CDR3 coding DNA: TGTGCCAGCAGCCGATGGCGGGACCACAACACTTTGGGGCAGTTCTTC.

CDR3 in DNA: TGTGCCAGCAGCCAAGATCGTTATGGCTACACCTTC. Protein: CASSQDRYGYTF. The rearrangement links TRBV4-2 to TRBJ1-2, with D uncertain. This CDR3 is 12 amino acids long. Per germline, CDR1 LGHNA and CDR2 YNFKEQ. V was pared by 0 bases and J by 5 bases, with 4 bases between.

In this sample, this clone turned up a few times. The V gene is TRBV5-4, the J gene TRBJ2-5; D perhaps matches TRBD1 (5 bases). The V end lost 4 bases, the J end lost 1 base, and 11 bases lay between the germline ends. Germline assignment: CDR1 SGHNT and CDR2 YYREEE (reference sequence). The CDR3 spans 14 residues. The CDR3 nucleotides read TGTGCCAGCAGCCGGACACCTACCCAAGAGACCCAGTACTTC. Its protein product is CASSRTPTQETQYF.

This clone has just a few counts. J is TRBJ2-2 and V is TRBV5-1, with TRBD2 identical over 11 bases. The CDR3 runs 14 residues. J was trimmed by 6 bases and V by 4 bases; bases with no gene match: 2. Per the germline V gene, CDR1 is SGHRS and CDR2 is YFSETQ. CDR3 amino acids: CASSVGLAAGELFF. The CDR3 nucleotides are TGCGCCAGCAGCGTGGGACTAGCGGCCGGGGAGCTGTTTTTT.

Only a few counts were recorded for this clone. The rearrangement uses TRBV4-3 and TRBJ1-4; D gene unclear. The germline V gene has CDR1 LGHNA and CDR2 YSLEER. V lost 0 bases and J lost 3, with 23 bases in between. CDR3 length: 20 residues. The CDR3 here is CASSQDPPGFGSGANEKLFF. The CDR3 DNA reads TGCGCCAGCAGCCAAGATCCACCGGGGTTCGGGTCAGGAGCTAATGAAAAACTGTTTTTT.

This clone was observed at least ten times. The rearrangement joins TRBV7-2 to TRBJ2-5; D is possibly TRBD1 (5 bases). The CDR3 is made up of 13 amino acids. The germline V gene has CDR1 SGHTA and CDR2 FQGNSA. Trimming took 1 base from V and 4 from J, leaving 7 bases between them. The CDR3 loop reads CASSLGGTETQYF. In DNA, the CDR3 is TGTGCCAGCAGCTTAGGGGGCACAGAGACCCAGTACTTC.

This clone was counted between two and nine times. This sequence may be a read error, since a much larger clone differs from it by one base. This chain joins TRBV7-3 and TRBJ2-5, with D uncertain. The CDR3 runs to 11 residues. Deletions cut 5 bases from V and 1 base from J, with 2 bases between. Germline CDR1 and CDR2: SGHTA and FQGTGA. CDR3 nucleotide sequence: TGTGCCAGCAGCCTCCAAGAGACCCAGTACTTC. Translated, it gives CASSLQETQYF.

In its sample, this clone was seen a few times. The chain joins TRBV29-1 to TRBJ2-1; TRBD1 aligns across 10 bases. The CDR3 totals 14 residues. Germline V gives CDR1 SQVTM, CDR2 ANQGSEA. The trim removed 6 bases at V and 8 bases at J, leaving 10 bases unmatched. CDR3 coding DNA: TGCAGCGTGAACCGGGACAGGGGTCCCTATGAGCAGTTCTTC. The encoded protein is CSVNRDRGPYEQFF.

Turning to this clone: Other DNA sequences within the sample encode an identical CDR3. The chain has TRBV5-4 and TRBJ1-5, with D hard to call. Trimming cost V 0 bases and J 1 base, with 2 bases left between them. This CDR3 has 13 residues. From germline, CDR1 is SGHNT and CDR2 YYREEE (reference sequence). CDR3 coding DNA: TGTGCCAGCAGCTTGGGGAGCAATCAGCCCCAGCATTTT. The encoded protein is CASSLGSNQPQHF.

A word on this clone: The sample carries other DNA sequences with the same CDR3. The chain joins TRBV6-5 to TRBJ1-5, with a tentative D call TRBD1 (6 bases). Per the germline V gene, CDR1 is MNHEY and CDR2 is SVGAGI. The V end was cut by 0 bases, the J end by 4 bases, with 7 bases between. CDR3 length: 14 residues. The chain's CDR3 is CASSYSQGNQPQHF. For the CDR3, the DNA is TGTGCCAGCAGTTACTCACAGGGAAATCAGCCCCAGCATTTT.

This clone was seen a handful of times. The V gene is TRBV25-1, the J gene TRBJ1-6, with D tentatively TRBD1 (6 bases). V was clipped by 6 bases and J by 7 bases, with 10 bases between them. The CDR3 runs to 13 residues. Germline V lookup: CDR1 MGHDK, CDR2 SYGVNS. As DNA, the CDR3 is TGTGCCAGCAGGGGGGCAGGGAATTCACCCCTCCACTTT. The encoded protein is CASRGAGNSPLHF. Looking up the rest from reference TRBV25-1 and TRBJ1-6 gives the full variable domain: EADIYQTPRYLVIGTGKKITLECSQTMGHDKMYWYQQDPGMELHLIHYSYGVNSTEKGDLSSESTVSRIRTEHFPLTLESARPSHTSQYLCASRGAGNSPLHFGNGTRLTVT.

The V and J genes are TRBV5-4 and TRBJ1-4; 7 nucleotides line up with TRBD1. Looked up from germline, CDR1 is SGHNT and CDR2 is YYREEE (reference sequence). This CDR3 contains 16 residues. The V segment lost 0 bases and the J segment 9 bases; nucleotides outside the gene matches: 11. CDR3 DNA: TGTGCCAGCAGCTTGGTTGGGGACAGCGGGAGAAAAAAACTGTTTTTT. This gives the protein CASSLVGDSGRKKLFF.

Here the CDR3 DNA reads TGTGCCAGCAGCTTAGGGACAGGGAACAATGAGCAGTTCTTC. This sequence encodes CASSLGTGNNEQFF. The rearrangement uses TRBV7-9 and TRBJ2-1; 8 bases are a match to TRBD1. This CDR3 region has 14 residues. Germline V gene sequence: CDR1 SEHNR, CDR2 FQNEAQ (reference sequence). V lost 1 base and J lost 5; bases outside the gene matches: 1.

The rearrangement links TRBV9 to TRBJ1-6, with 8 bases matching TRBD1. V dropped 3 bases and J dropped 6; count of bases not matched to a gene: 5. The CDR3 is 15 residues long. Germline loops: CDR1 SGDLS, CDR2 YYNGEE. In DNA form, the CDR3 reads TGTGCCAGCAGCGGCCCAGGGGGCTTTAATTCACCCCTCCACTTT. Amino acid sequence: CASSGPGGFNSPLHF. The whole variable domain, remainder taken from reference TRBV9 and TRBJ1-6, is DSGVTQTPKHLITATGQRVTLRCSPRSGDLSVYWYQQSLDQGLQFLIQYYNGEERAKGNILERFSAQQFPDLHSELNLSSLELGDSALYFCASSGPGGFNSPLHFGNGTRLTVT.

The gene calls are TRBV5-1 and TRBJ1-4; no clear D. The CDR3 extends over 16 amino acids. In germline, CDR1 is SGHRS, CDR2 YFSETQ. V gave up 0 bases and J gave up 3 bases, with 12 bases separating them. The CDR3 DNA is TGCGCCAGCAGCTTGGGACACAGCGTGGCTAATGAAAAACTGTTTTTT. This codes for CASSLGHSVANEKLFF.

The rearrangement uses TRBV7-3 and TRBJ1-4; D remains ambiguous. This CDR3 comprises 15 residues. V gave up 5 bases and J gave up 4 bases, with 14 bases separating them. CDR1 and CDR2 (germline): SGHTA, FQGTGA. The CDR3 spells CASSPLLEVNEKLFF. CDR3 DNA sequence: TGTGCCAGCAGCCCTCTCCTGGAGGTTAATGAAAAACTGTTTTTT.

This clone was seen more than once but under ten times. This rearrangement joins TRBV10-3 to TRBJ1-1; D is perhaps TRBD1 (5 bases). Looked up from germline, CDR1 is ENHRY and CDR2 is SYGVKD. V lost 6 bases to trimming and J lost 0 bases, with 14 bases between them. The CDR3 sequence is 15 residues long. The CDR3 DNA reads TGTGCCATCAGGACCTGGGGGACCATGAACACTGAAGCTTTCTTT. Protein: CAIRTWGTMNTEAFF.

V and J are TRBV29-1 and TRBJ2-5; D gene unclear. Germline CDR1 is SQVTM and CDR2 is ANQGSEA. Deletions cut 5 bases from V and 9 bases from J, with 16 bases between. The CDR3 is 12 amino acids. CDR3 sequence: CSVLPNTVAQYF. The CDR3 DNA sequence: TGCAGCGTTCTTCCAAATACGGTGGCCCAGTACTTC.

This clone came up a few times. This sequence joins TRBV5-1 and TRBJ2-7; 10 bases line up with TRBD1. In germline, CDR1 is SGHRS, CDR2 YFSETQ. After removal of 0 bases from V and 6 bases from J, the junction contained 12 bases not matched to a gene. The CDR3 totals 17 residues. In DNA, the CDR3 is TGCGCCAGCAGCTTGGTTCCCCCGGGACAGGGGTCATCCGAGCAGTACTTC. This codes for CASSLVPPGQGSSEQYF.

J is TRBJ2-5 and V is TRBV29-1; the match to TRBD1 covers 12 bases. J gave up 5 bases and V 4 bases, and 5 bases lay outside the gene matches. CDR1 SQVTM and CDR2 ANQGSEA come from the germline V gene. The CDR3 is 14 residues long. CDR3 sequence: CSVAGTGGWETQYF. In nucleotides, the CDR3 is TGCAGCGTTGCCGGGACAGGGGGCTGGGAGACCCAGTACTTC.

Turning to this clone: This sample includes further DNA sequences coding for the same CDR3. This sequence joins TRBV5-4 and TRBJ2-7, with 8 bases lining up with TRBD2. V shed 5 bases and J 0 bases; nucleotides not matched to a gene: 1. CDR3 length: 13 amino acids. Germline assignment: CDR1 SGHNT and CDR2 YYREEE (reference sequence). The CDR3 DNA sequence: TGTGCCAGCAGTCTAGCGGGCTCCTACGAGCAGTACTTC. Its translation is CASSLAGSYEQYF.